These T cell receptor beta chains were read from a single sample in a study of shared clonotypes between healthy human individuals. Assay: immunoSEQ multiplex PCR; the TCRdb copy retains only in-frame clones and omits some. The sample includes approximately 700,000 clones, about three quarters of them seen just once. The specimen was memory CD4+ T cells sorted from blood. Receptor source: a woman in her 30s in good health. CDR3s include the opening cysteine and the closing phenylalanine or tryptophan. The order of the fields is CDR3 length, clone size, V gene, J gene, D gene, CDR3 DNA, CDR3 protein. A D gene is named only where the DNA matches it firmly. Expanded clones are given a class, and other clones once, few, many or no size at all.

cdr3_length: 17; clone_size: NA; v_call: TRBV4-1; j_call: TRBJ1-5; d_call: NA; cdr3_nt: TGCGCCAGCAGCCAAGATTTGGAGTTTCTGGGCAATCAGCCCCAGCATTTT; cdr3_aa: CASSQDLEFLGNQPQHF
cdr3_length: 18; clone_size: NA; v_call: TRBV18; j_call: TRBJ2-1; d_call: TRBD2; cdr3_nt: TGTGCCAGCTCACCCCCGGGACTAGCGGGAGGTGGTCACAATGAGCAGTTCTTC; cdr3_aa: CASSPPGLAGGGHNEQFF
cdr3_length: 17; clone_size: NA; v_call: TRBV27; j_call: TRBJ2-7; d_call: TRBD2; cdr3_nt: TGTGCCAGCAGTCCATTCCTACTTAGCGGGAGGGTCCACGAGCAGTACTTC; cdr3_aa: CASSPFLLSGRVHEQYF
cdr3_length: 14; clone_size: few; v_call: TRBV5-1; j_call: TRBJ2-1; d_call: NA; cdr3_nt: TGCGCCAGCAGTGAAGCCCCGGGTGTCGATGAGCAGTTCTTC; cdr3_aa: CASSEAPGVDEQFF
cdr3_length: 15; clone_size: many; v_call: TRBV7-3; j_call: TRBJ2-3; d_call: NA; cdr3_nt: TGTGCCAGCAGCCAAGGATATCTCCGCACAGATACGCAGTATTTT; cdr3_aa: CASSQGYLRTDTQYF
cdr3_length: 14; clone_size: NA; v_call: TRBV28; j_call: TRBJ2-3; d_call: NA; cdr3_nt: TGTGCCAGCAGTTTGTTAGGGAGGACAGATACGCAGTATTTT; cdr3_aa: CASSLLGRTDTQYF
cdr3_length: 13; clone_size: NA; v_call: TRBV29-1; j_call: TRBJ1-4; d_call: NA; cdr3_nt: TGCAGCGTTGAAGTAGGGTCTGGCGAAAAACTGTTTTTT; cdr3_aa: CSVEVGSGEKLFF
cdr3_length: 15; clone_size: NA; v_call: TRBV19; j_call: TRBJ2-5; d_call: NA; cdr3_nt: TGTGCCAGTAGTATCCCAGGGGCGATCGTAGAGACCCAGTACTTC; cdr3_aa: CASSIPGAIVETQYF
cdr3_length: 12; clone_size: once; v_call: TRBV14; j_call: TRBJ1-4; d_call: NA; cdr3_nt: TGTGCCAGCAGCCAATTGGAGGGGAAACTGTTTTTT; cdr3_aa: CASSQLEGKLFF
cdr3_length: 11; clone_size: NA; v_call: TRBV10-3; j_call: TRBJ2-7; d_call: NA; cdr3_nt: TGTGCCATCAAGGACAACTACGAGCAGTACTTC; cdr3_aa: CAIKDNYEQYF
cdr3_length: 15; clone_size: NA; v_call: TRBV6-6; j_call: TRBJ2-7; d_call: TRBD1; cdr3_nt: TGTGCCAGCAGTTACAGGACAGGGTCGACGGGCGAGCAGTACTTC; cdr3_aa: CASSYRTGSTGEQYF
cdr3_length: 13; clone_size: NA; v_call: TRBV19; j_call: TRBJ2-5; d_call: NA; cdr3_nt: TGTGCCAGTAGTATGGGACTTCAAGAGACCCAGTACTTC; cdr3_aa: CASSMGLQETQYF
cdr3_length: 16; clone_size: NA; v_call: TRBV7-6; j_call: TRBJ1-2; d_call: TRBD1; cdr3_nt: TGTGCCAGCAGCCCCGCCCCGGGACAGCCTAACTATGGCTACACCTTC; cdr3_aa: CASSPAPGQPNYGYTF
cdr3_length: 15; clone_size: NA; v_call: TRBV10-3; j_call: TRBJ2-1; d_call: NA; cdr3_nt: TGTGCCATCAGTGAGTCGAAAGAGGGCTCCAATGAGCAGTTCTTC; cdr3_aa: CAISESKEGSNEQFF
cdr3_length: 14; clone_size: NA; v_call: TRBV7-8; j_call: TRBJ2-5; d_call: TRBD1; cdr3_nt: TGTGCCAGCAGCCTCGGACAGGGAGAAGAGACCCAGTACTTC; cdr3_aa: CASSLGQGEETQYF
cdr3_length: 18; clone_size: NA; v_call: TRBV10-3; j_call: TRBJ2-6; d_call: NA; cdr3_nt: TGTGCCATCAGTGAGTCGGGACGACGCTCCCCTGGGGCCAACGTCCTGACTTTC; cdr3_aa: CAISESGRRSPGANVLTF
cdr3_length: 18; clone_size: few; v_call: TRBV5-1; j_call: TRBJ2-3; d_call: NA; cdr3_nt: TGCGCCAGCAGCCTCAAGCTCACCACCGACAGTACCACAGATACGCAGTATTTT; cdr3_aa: CASSLKLTTDSTTDTQYF
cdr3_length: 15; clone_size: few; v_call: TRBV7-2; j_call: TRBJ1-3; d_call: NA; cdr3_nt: TGTGCCAGCAGCTTAGATCGATCCTTCCAGAACACCATATATTTT; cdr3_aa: CASSLDRSFQNTIYF
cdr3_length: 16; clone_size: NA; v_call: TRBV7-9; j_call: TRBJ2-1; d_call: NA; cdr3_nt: TGTGCCAGCAGCCCCGACGTGGGAGCTTGGGTCAATGAGCAGTTCTTC; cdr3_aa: CASSPDVGAWVNEQFF
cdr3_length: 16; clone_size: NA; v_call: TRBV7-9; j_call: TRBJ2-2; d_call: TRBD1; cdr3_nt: TGTGCCAGCAGCTCCCGGACAGGGGGGGACACCGGGGAGCTGTTTTTT; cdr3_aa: CASSSRTGGDTGELFF
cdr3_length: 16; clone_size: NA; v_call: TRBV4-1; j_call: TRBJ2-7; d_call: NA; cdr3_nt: TGCGCCAGCAGCCAAGGGGAATGGGGGGACTCCTACGAGCAGTACTTC; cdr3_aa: CASSQGEWGDSYEQYF
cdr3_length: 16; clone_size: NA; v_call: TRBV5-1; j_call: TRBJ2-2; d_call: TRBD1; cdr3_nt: TGCGCCAGCAGCCGAATGTCCGGGACAGGGACCGGGGAGCTGTTTTTT; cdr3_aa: CASSRMSGTGTGELFF
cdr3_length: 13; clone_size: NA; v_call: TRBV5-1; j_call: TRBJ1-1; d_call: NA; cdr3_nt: TGCGCCAGCAGCTTGGTCGGTCACACTGAAGCTTTCTTT; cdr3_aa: CASSLVGHTEAFF
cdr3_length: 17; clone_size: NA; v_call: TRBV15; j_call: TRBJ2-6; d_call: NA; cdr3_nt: TGTGCCACCAGCAGACCTTCGGACTACTCTGGGGCCAACGTCCTGACTTTC; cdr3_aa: CATSRPSDYSGANVLTF
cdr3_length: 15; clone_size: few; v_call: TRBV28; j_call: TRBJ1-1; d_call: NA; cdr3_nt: TGTGCCAGCAGCCTGATTGGGTCAGTCAACACTGAAGCTTTCTTT; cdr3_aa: CASSLIGSVNTEAFF
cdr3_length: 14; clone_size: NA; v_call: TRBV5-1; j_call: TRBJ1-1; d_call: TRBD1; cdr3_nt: TGCGCCAGCAGCCCGCGGGACAGGAACACTGAAGCTTTCTTT; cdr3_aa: CASSPRDRNTEAFF
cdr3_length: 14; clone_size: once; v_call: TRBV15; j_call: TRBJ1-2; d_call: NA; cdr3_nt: TGTGCCACCAGCAGAGGAGGGGGGACTCGTGGCTACACCTTC; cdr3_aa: CATSRGGGTRGYTF
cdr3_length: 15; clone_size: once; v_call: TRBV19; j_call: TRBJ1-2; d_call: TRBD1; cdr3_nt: TGTGCCGTAAGACGATTAGGGACAGGGCCTCTTGGCTACACCTTC; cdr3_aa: CAVRRLGTGPLGYTF
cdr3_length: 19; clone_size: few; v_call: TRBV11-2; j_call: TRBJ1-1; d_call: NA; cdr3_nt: TGTGCCAGCAGCGGGACAAGGGGATACGGTCTAGCCAAACGTACTGAAGCTTTCTTT; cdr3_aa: CASSGTRGYGLAKRTEAFF
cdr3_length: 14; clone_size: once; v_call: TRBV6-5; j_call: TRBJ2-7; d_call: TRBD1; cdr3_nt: TGTGCCAGCACGACGGGACAGGGAGCCAACGAGCAGTACTTC; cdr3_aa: CASTTGQGANEQYF
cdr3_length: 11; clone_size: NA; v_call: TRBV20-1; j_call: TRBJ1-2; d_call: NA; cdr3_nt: TGCAGTGTAATGGGAGGAGATGGCTACACCTTC; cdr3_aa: CSVMGGDGYTF
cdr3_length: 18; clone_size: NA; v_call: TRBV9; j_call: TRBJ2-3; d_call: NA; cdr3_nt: TGTGCCAGCAGCGTAGACCCTGAGGTAGGGACTAGCACAGATACGCAGTATTTT; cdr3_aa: CASSVDPEVGTSTDTQYF
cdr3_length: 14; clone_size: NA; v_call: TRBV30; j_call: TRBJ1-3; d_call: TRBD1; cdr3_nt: TGTGCCTGGAGTACAGGGGCGGGAGGAAACACCATATATTTT; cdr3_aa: CAWSTGAGGNTIYF
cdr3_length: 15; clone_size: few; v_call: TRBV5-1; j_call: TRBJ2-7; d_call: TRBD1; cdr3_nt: TGCGCCAGCAGCGCCACAGGGGGTGGTCGGAACGAGCAGTACTTC; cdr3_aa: CASSATGGGRNEQYF
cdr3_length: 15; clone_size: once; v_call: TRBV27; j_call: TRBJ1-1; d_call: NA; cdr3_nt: TGTGCCAGCAGTACACCCCAGGGCGCGGGCACTGAAGCTTTCTTT; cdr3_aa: CASSTPQGAGTEAFF
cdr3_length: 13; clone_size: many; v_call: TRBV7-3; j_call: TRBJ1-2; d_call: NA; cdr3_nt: TGTGCCAGCAGCTCCTCCGGAGGCTATGGCTACACCTTC; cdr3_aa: CASSSSGGYGYTF
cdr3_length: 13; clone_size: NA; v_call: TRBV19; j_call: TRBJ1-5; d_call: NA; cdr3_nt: TGTGCCAGTAGTATACAGTTAAATCAGCCCCAGCATTTT; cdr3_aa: CASSIQLNQPQHF
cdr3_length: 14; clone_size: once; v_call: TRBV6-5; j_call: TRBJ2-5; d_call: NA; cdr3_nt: TGTGCCAGCAGCCCCCTCGTTGGGGCCATGACCCAGTACTTC; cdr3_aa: CASSPLVGAMTQYF
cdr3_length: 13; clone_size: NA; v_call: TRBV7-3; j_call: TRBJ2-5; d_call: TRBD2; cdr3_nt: TGTGCCAGCAGCTCCCTAGCGGAAGAGACCCAGTACTTC; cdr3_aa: CASSSLAEETQYF
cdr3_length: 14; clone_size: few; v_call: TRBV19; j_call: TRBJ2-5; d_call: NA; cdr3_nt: TGTGCCAGTAGTATAGAAGAGGGGTGGGAGACCCAGTACTTC; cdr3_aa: CASSIEEGWETQYF
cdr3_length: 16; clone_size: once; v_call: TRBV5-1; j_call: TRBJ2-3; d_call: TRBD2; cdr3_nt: TGCGCCAGCAGCTTATTTGGACTAGCGGGAGAAGGCACGCAGTATTTT; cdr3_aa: CASSLFGLAGEGTQYF
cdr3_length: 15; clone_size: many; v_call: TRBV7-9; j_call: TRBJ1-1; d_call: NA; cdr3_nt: TGTGCCAGCAGCTTAAGTGGGGGGGCAGACCCTGAAGCTTTCTTT; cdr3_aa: CASSLSGGADPEAFF
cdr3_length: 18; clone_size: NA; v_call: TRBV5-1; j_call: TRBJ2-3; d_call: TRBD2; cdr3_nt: TGCGCCAGCAGCTTCCCAGCGGGAGGGCCTTGGGGCCCAGATACGCAGTATTTT; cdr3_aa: CASSFPAGGPWGPDTQYF
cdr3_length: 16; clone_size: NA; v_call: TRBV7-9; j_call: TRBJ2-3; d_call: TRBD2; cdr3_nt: TGTGCCAGCAGCCCTGGTCTAGCGGGGGACACAGATACGCAGTATTTT; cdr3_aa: CASSPGLAGDTDTQYF
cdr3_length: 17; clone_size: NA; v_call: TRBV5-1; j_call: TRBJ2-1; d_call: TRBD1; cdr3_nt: TGCGCCAGCAGCTTGGCGGGCCGAGACAGGGGGCATAGTGAGCAGTTCTTC; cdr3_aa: CASSLAGRDRGHSEQFF
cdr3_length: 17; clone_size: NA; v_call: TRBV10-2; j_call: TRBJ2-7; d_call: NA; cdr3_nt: TGCGCCAGCAGTGGCGGGCCAGGGGTCGGGAGTCTCGACGAGCAGTACTTC; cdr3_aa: CASSGGPGVGSLDEQYF
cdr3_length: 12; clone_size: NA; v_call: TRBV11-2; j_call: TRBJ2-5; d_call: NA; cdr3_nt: TGTGCCAGCTCACGGCAAGGAGAGACCCAGTACTTC; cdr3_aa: CASSRQGETQYF
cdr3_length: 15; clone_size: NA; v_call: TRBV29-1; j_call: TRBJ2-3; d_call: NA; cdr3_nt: TGCAGCGTTGAAGGGCGAACCCCCGGTTCGGATACGCAGTATTTT; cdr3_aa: CSVEGRTPGSDTQYF
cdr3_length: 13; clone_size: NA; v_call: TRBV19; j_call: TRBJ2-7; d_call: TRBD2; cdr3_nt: TGTGCCAGTAGTGTGACTAGCTTCTACGAGCAGTACTTC; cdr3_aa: CASSVTSFYEQYF
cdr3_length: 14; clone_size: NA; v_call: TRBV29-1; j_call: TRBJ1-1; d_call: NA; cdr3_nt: TGCAGCGTTGTAGCCCGGGGGACCAACACTGAAGCTTTCTTT; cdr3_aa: CSVVARGTNTEAFF
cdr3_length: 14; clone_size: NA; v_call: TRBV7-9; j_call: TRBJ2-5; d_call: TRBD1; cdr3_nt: TGTGCCAGCAGCACCAGACAGGGTGCAGAGACCCAGTACTTC; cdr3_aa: CASSTRQGAETQYF
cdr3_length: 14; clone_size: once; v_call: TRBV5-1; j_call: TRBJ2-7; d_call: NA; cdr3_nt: TGCGCCAGCAGCCCAAGACAGAGCTCCTACGAGCAGTACTTC; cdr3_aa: CASSPRQSSYEQYF
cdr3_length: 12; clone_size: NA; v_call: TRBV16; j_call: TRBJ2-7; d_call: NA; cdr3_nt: TGTGCGAGTAGCAGGTCTACCTACGAGCAGTACTTC; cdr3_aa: CASSRSTYEQYF
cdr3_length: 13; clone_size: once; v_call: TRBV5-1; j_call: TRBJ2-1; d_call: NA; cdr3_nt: TGCGCCAGCAGCTCTAGCGATTACAATGAGCAGTTCTTC; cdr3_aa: CASSSSDYNEQFF
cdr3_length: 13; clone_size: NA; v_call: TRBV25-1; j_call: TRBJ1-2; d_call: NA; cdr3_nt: TGTGCCAGCAGTGAAGGGGGTAACTATGGCTACACCTTC; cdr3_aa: CASSEGGNYGYTF
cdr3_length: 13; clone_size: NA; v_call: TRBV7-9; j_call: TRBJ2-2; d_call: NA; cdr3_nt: TGTGCCAGCAGATCCAGAGGATCCGGGGAGCTGTTTTTT; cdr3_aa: CASRSRGSGELFF
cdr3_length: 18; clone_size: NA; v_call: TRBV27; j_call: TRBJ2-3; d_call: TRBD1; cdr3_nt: TGTGCCAGCAGTCTCAATAGGGGGCGGGCTAGGTATAGGGATACGCAGTATTTT; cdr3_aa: CASSLNRGRARYRDTQYF
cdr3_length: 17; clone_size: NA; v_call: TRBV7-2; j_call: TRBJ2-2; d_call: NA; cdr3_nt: TGTGCCAGCAGCTTACACAGTAGTCGGGCAGGGTCCGGGGAGCTGTTTTTT; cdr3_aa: CASSLHSSRAGSGELFF
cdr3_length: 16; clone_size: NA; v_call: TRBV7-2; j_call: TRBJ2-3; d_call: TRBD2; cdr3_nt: TGTGCCAGCAGCCCCCGGGGGCTAGCGGGGACAGATACGCAGTATTTT; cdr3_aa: CASSPRGLAGTDTQYF
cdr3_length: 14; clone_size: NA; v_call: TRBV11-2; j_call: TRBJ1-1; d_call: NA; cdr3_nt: TGTGCCAGCAGCTTACAAGGGATGAACACTGAAGCTTTCTTT; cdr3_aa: CASSLQGMNTEAFF